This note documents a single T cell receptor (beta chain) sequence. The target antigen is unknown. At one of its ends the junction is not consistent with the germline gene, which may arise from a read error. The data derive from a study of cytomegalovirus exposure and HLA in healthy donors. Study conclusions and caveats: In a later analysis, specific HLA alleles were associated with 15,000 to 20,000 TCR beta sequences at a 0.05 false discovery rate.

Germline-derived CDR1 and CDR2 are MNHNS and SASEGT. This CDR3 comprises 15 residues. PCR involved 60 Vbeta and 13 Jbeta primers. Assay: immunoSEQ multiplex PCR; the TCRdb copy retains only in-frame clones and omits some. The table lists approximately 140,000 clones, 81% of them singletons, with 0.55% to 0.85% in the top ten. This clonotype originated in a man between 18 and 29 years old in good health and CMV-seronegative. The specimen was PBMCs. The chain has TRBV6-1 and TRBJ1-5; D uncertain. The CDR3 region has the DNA TGCACAAGCTCCCCGGAGCGCCCATTTAATCAGCCCCAGCATTTT. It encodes CTSSPERPFNQPQHF.